A single sample gave rise to the 10 T cell receptor beta chains below, sequenced in a study of CD8+CD57+ T cells in acquired aplastic anemia. TCR beta VDJ combinations and CDR3 sequences were profiled from genomic DNA. TCRdb itself ran the reads through MiXCR, one entry per CDR3 protein. The profile shows over 150,000 distinct CDR3 sequences, about 70% of them singletons. Patients who underwent sequencing had shown CD8+CD57+ cell expansion by flow cytometry. What was sequenced was sorted CD4+, CD8+, or CD8+CD57+ T cells (not recorded which) from PBMCs. These TCRs come from a human donor with aplastic anemia.

This chain connects TRBV2 to TRBJ2-3, with TRBD2 matching 9 bases. After removal of 6 bases from V and 6 bases from J, the junction contained 4 bases not matched to a gene. This CDR3 has 13 residues. Per the germline V gene, CDR1 is SNHLY and CDR2 is FYNNEI. This CDR3 is CASRASGGDTQYF. CDR3 in DNA: TGTGCCAGCAGAGCAAGCGGGGGGGATACGCAGTATTTT. Filled out from reference TRBV2 and TRBJ2-3, the complete variable domain reads EPEVTQTPSHQVTQMGQEVILRCVPISNHLYFYWYRQILGQKVEFLVSFYNNEISEKSEIFDDQFSVERPDGSNFTLKIRSTKLEDSAMYFCASRASGGDTQYFGPGTRLTVL.

V gene TRBV7-6 combines with J gene TRBJ2-3; D unresolved. Germline V lookup: CDR1 SGHVS, CDR2 FNYEAQ. The ends were cut back, 4 bases at V and 1 base at J, with 9 bases in the middle. The CDR3 extends over 14 amino acids. The DNA of the CDR3 is TGTGCCAGCAGCTCTCGATCAGGCACAGATACGCAGTATTTT. It encodes CASSSRSGTDTQYF.

This clonotype was found once. This chain connects TRBV19 to TRBJ2-6; perhaps TRBD1 as D (6 bases). Deletions cut 2 bases from V and 0 bases from J, with 8 bases between. Germline loops: CDR1 LNHDA, CDR2 SQIVND (reference sequence). The CDR3 runs to 16 residues. Here the CDR3 reads CASSILGGSGANVLTF. The CDR3 DNA reads TGTGCCAGTAGTATATTAGGGGGCTCTGGGGCCAACGTCCTGACTTTC.

The chain is built from TRBV7-9 and TRBJ2-1; D is undetermined. The CDR3 extends over 13 amino acids. Germline loops: CDR1 SEHNR, CDR2 FQNEAQ (reference sequence). Trimming left V 0 bases short and J 12 bases short, with 12 bases between. The CDR3 loop reads CASSLAGGDGQFF. In DNA, the CDR3 is TGTGCCAGCAGCTTAGCGGGTGGGGATGGGCAGTTCTTC.

The V and J genes are TRBV7-2 and TRBJ1-1; D is undetermined. The V gene lost 5 bases and the J gene lost 4 bases, with 11 bases spanning the gap. From germline, CDR1 is SGHTA and CDR2 FQGNSA. The CDR3 covers 13 residues. CDR3 protein: CASSGRVGTEAFF. CDR3 coding DNA: TGTGCCAGCAGCGGTAGGGTGGGCACTGAAGCTTTCTTT.

The V and J genes are TRBV15 and TRBJ2-7; D is uncertain. Germline values: CDR1 LNHNV, CDR2 YYDKDF (reference sequence). With 1 base removed from V and 2 bases from J, the gap between germline ends came to 18 bases. CDR3 length: 17 amino acids. The CDR3 spells CATSRVGSGYGPYEQYF. The CDR3 nucleotides read TGTGCCACCAGCAGAGTTGGCTCCGGATATGGACCCTACGAGCAGTACTTC.

This clonotype was observed at least ten times. This chain joins TRBV4-2 and TRBJ2-1, with unresolved D. The CDR3 runs to 11 residues. CDR1 is LGHNA, CDR2 YNFKEQ, per germline. V lost 3 bases and J 9 bases, leaving 6 bases between the germline ends. The CDR3 region has the DNA TGTGCCAGCAGCCAGGGTAGTGAGCAGTTCTTC. Its translation: CASSQGSEQFF.

The chain joins TRBV15 to TRBJ1-6; 8 bases line up with TRBD1. The germline CDR1 and CDR2 sequences are LNHNV and YYDKDF (reference sequence). The CDR3 loop spans 14 amino acids. V trimming: 5 bases; J trimming: 8 bases; junction bases outside the gene matches: 5. CDR3 coding DNA: TGTGCCACCAGCGGGGGACAGGAGTATTCACCCCTCCACTTT. This translates into CATSGGQEYSPLHF.

In this sample, this clonotype turned up once. The gene calls are TRBV12-3 or TRBV12-4 and TRBJ1-1; the D gene is possibly TRBD1 (5 bases). Trimming took 4 bases from V and 6 from J, leaving 15 bases between them. The CDR3 totals 14 residues. CDR3 amino acids: CASSSAMGGAEAFF. The CDR3 region has the DNA TGTGCCAGCAGTTCCGCCATGGGGGGTGCTGAAGCTTTCTTT.

This sequence joins TRBV9 and TRBJ2-2; no reliable D call. The CDR3 has 14 amino acids. The germline gives CDR1 SGDLS, CDR2 YYNGEE. Trimming cost V 0 bases and J 6 bases, with 9 bases left between them. The CDR3 DNA is TGTGCCAGCAGCGTAGACGGACGCGCCGGGGAGCTGTTTTTT. Its protein is CASSVDGRAGELFF.